This T cell receptor (beta chain) was sequenced for a study of T-cell reconstitution after alpha-beta-depleted transplantation in children. Between the trimmed V and J ends, which lost 6 bases and 7 bases, there was a span of 10 bases. CDR3 size: 13 residues. This clonotype was observed many times. Using unique molecular identifiers, the investigators prepared the TCRbeta library. Via MiXCR, TCRdb re-called the PCR reads, giving one row per CDR3 protein. In the table there are approximately 150,000 distinct CDR3 sequences, 8% to 10% of which are singletons. This chain joins TRBV12-3 or TRBV12-4 and TRBJ1-6, with a weak D call TRBD1 (5 bases). The sample consisted of PBMCs, mostly from graft donor cells, taken 180 days after TCRalphabeta/CD19-depleted stem cell transplant. The receptor was derived from a female patient between 2 and 15 years old who had a stem cell transplant for congenital amegakaryocytic thrombocytopenia, so the T cells may come from the graft donor. CDR3 nucleotide sequence: TGTGCCAGCAGCCCAGACAGCAATTCACCCCTCCACTTT. This codes for CASSPDSNSPLHF.